The rows below give T cell receptor beta chains drawn from one sample of a study of blood T cell repertoires in COVID-19. Profiled with immunoSEQ multiplex PCR; TCRdb holds only in-frame clones, not every one. The sample holds approximately 350,000 clones, 87% seen once. Sequenced: PBMCs or T cells enriched from blood (not recorded which). The origin of the receptors is a woman in her 30s who had recovered from COVID-19. CDR3s include the opening cysteine and the closing phenylalanine or tryptophan. D genes are given only for firm matches. The size of a clone is reported for some rows only, either as once, few or many, or as a class for expanded clones.

d_gene: .
j_gene: TRBJ2-7
v_gene: TRBV5-1
abundance: .
CDR3aa: CASSADYYEQYF
CDR3nt: TGCGCCAGCAGCGCGGACTACTACGAGCAGTACTTC

d_gene: .
j_gene: TRBJ2-7
v_gene: TRBV18
abundance: few
CDR3aa: CASSPDGMPTKQYF
CDR3nt: TGTGCCAGCTCACCCGACGGCATGCCCACTAAGCAGTACTTC

d_gene: TRBD2
j_gene: TRBJ2-7
v_gene: TRBV7-3
abundance: .
CDR3aa: CASSVTSGGFYEQYF
CDR3nt: TGTGCCAGCAGCGTAACTAGCGGGGGCTTCTACGAGCAGTACTTC

d_gene: .
j_gene: TRBJ2-3
v_gene: TRBV7-9
abundance: .
CDR3aa: CASSPPGLSTDTQYF
CDR3nt: TGTGCCAGCAGCCCCCCGGGACTTTCCACAGATACGCAGTATTTT

d_gene: TRBD2
j_gene: TRBJ2-7
v_gene: TRBV2
abundance: .
CDR3aa: CASSEELAGGYEQYF
CDR3nt: TGTGCCAGCAGTGAAGAACTAGCGGGAGGCTACGAGCAGTACTTC

d_gene: .
j_gene: TRBJ1-1
v_gene: TRBV7-8
abundance: .
CDR3aa: CASSPAGSQDTEAFF
CDR3nt: TGTGCCAGCAGCCCGGCCGGCTCACAGGACACTGAAGCTTTCTTT

d_gene: .
j_gene: TRBJ2-7
v_gene: TRBV2
abundance: .
CDR3aa: CASWFKPGSYEQYF
CDR3nt: TGTGCCAGCTGGTTTAAGCCTGGCTCCTACGAGCAGTACTTC

d_gene: .
j_gene: TRBJ2-5
v_gene: TRBV5-1
abundance: .
CDR3aa: CASSLEAGAGETQYF
CDR3nt: TGCGCCAGCAGCTTGGAGGCGGGGGCAGGGGAGACCCAGTACTTC

d_gene: .
j_gene: TRBJ2-3
v_gene: TRBV7-6
abundance: .
CDR3aa: CASSLAEDTQYF
CDR3nt: TGTGCCAGCAGCTTAGCGGAGGATACGCAGTATTTT

d_gene: .
j_gene: TRBJ2-7
v_gene: TRBV12-3/TRBV12-4
abundance: .
CDR3aa: CASSLAPGNEQYF
CDR3nt: TGTGCCAGCAGTTTAGCCCCAGGGAACGAGCAGTACTTC

d_gene: TRBD2
j_gene: TRBJ2-5
v_gene: TRBV5-6
abundance: .
CDR3aa: CASSANTLAGEETQYF
CDR3nt: TGTGCCAGCAGCGCAAACACACTAGCGGGGGAAGAGACCCAGTACTTC

d_gene: .
j_gene: TRBJ1-1
v_gene: TRBV2
abundance: .
CDR3aa: CASRLGNTEAFF
CDR3nt: TGTGCCAGCCGCCTCGGGAACACTGAAGCTTTCTTT

d_gene: .
j_gene: TRBJ2-5
v_gene: TRBV27
abundance: once
CDR3aa: CASRRASAQETQYF
CDR3nt: TGTGCCAGCAGGCGCGCCAGCGCTCAAGAGACCCAGTACTTC

d_gene: .
j_gene: TRBJ1-2
v_gene: TRBV27
abundance: .
CDR3aa: CASSLTANYGYTF
CDR3nt: TGTGCCAGCAGCCTGACAGCTAACTATGGCTACACCTTC

d_gene: .
j_gene: TRBJ1-1
v_gene: TRBV12-5
abundance: .
CDR3aa: CASGSPPSTEAFF
CDR3nt: TGTGCTAGTGGTTCCCCGCCTAGCACTGAAGCTTTCTTT

d_gene: TRBD1
j_gene: TRBJ1-6
v_gene: TRBV6-5
abundance: .
CDR3aa: CASSFRDRGYDSPLHF
CDR3nt: TGTGCCAGCAGTTTCCGGGACAGGGGGTATGATTCACCCCTCCACTTT

d_gene: TRBD1
j_gene: TRBJ1-6
v_gene: TRBV11-2
abundance: once
CDR3aa: CASSSDRGISPLHF
CDR3nt: TGTGCCAGCAGCTCTGACAGGGGTATTTCACCCCTCCACTTT

d_gene: .
j_gene: TRBJ1-1
v_gene: TRBV12-3/TRBV12-4
abundance: .
CDR3aa: CASKKGLVTEAFF
CDR3nt: TGTGCCAGCAAAAAGGGGCTTGTCACTGAAGCTTTCTTT

d_gene: TRBD1
j_gene: TRBJ1-3
v_gene: TRBV18
abundance: .
CDR3aa: CASSPTQGAGGNTIYF
CDR3nt: TGTGCCAGCTCGCCCACTCAGGGGGCGGGTGGAAACACCATATATTTT

d_gene: .
j_gene: TRBJ1-2
v_gene: TRBV14
abundance: .
CDR3aa: CASSRQEGGINYGYTF
CDR3nt: TGTGCCAGCAGCCGCCAAGAAGGGGGAATTAACTATGGCTACACCTTC

d_gene: .
j_gene: TRBJ2-7
v_gene: TRBV6-5
abundance: .
CDR3aa: CASSYSSAGAYEQYF
CDR3nt: TGTGCCAGCAGTTACTCGTCGGCGGGCGCCTACGAGCAGTACTTC

d_gene: .
j_gene: TRBJ1-1
v_gene: TRBV10-1
abundance: .
CDR3aa: CASSESKSRVMNTEAFF
CDR3nt: TGCGCCAGCAGTGAGTCGAAATCGCGGGTAATGAACACTGAAGCTTTCTTT

d_gene: .
j_gene: TRBJ1-2
v_gene: TRBV7-2
abundance: .
CDR3aa: CASSFSQALAYGYTF
CDR3nt: TGTGCCAGCAGCTTCTCCCAGGCTCTAGCCTATGGCTACACCTTC

d_gene: .
j_gene: TRBJ1-4
v_gene: TRBV28
abundance: .
CDR3aa: CASSLGRRGKLFF
CDR3nt: TGTGCCAGCAGTTTGGGCAGGCGGGGAAAACTGTTTTTT

d_gene: TRBD1
j_gene: TRBJ1-3
v_gene: TRBV7-8
abundance: few
CDR3aa: CASSLDAGGDSGNTIYF
CDR3nt: TGTGCCAGCAGCTTAGATGCAGGGGGCGACTCCGGAAACACCATATATTTT

d_gene: .
j_gene: TRBJ1-1
v_gene: TRBV6-5
abundance: .
CDR3aa: CASSYLAQPNTEAFF
CDR3nt: TGTGCCAGCAGTTATCTGGCACAGCCGAACACTGAAGCTTTCTTT

d_gene: TRBD1
j_gene: TRBJ1-2
v_gene: TRBV5-1
abundance: .
CDR3aa: CASSLWDRTGYTF
CDR3nt: TGCGCCAGCAGCTTGTGGGACAGGACGGGCTACACCTTC

d_gene: .
j_gene: TRBJ2-1
v_gene: TRBV9
abundance: .
CDR3aa: CASSRDTRKNEQFF
CDR3nt: TGTGCCAGCTCCCGGGACACTCGGAAAAATGAGCAGTTCTTC

d_gene: .
j_gene: TRBJ2-1
v_gene: TRBV5-1
abundance: .
CDR3aa: CASSLTELGEQFF
CDR3nt: TGCGCCAGCAGCTTGACAGAGCTTGGGGAGCAGTTCTTC

d_gene: TRBD1
j_gene: TRBJ1-6
v_gene: TRBV4-2
abundance: once
CDR3aa: CASKSAGGEMALHF
CDR3nt: TGTGCCAGCAAGTCGGCAGGGGGCGAAATGGCCCTCCACTTT

d_gene: .
j_gene: TRBJ1-2
v_gene: TRBV7-8
abundance: .
CDR3aa: CASSSQGYGYTF
CDR3nt: TGTGCCAGCAGTTCACAGGGCTATGGCTACACCTTC

d_gene: .
j_gene: TRBJ1-1
v_gene: TRBV6-2/TRBV6-3
abundance: .
CDR3aa: CASSYADTGNTEAFF
CDR3nt: TGTGCCAGCAGTTACGCCGACACAGGGAACACTGAAGCTTTCTTT

d_gene: TRBD2
j_gene: TRBJ2-1
v_gene: TRBV5-1
abundance: .
CDR3aa: CASSFSSTSGSTYNEQFF
CDR3nt: TGCGCCAGCAGCTTTTCCTCGACTAGCGGGAGTACCTACAATGAGCAGTTCTTC

d_gene: .
j_gene: TRBJ1-3
v_gene: TRBV6-2/TRBV6-3
abundance: .
CDR3aa: CASSYLGTPGNTIYF
CDR3nt: TGTGCCAGCAGTTACCTTGGGACTCCTGGAAACACCATATATTTT

d_gene: TRBD2
j_gene: TRBJ2-5
v_gene: TRBV5-1
abundance: .
CDR3aa: CASSLQLAGNLGETQYF
CDR3nt: TGCGCCAGCAGCTTACAACTAGCGGGCAACCTAGGGGAGACCCAGTACTTC

d_gene: TRBD1
j_gene: TRBJ1-1
v_gene: TRBV19
abundance: .
CDR3aa: CASSIDGQGTNTEAFF
CDR3nt: TGTGCCAGTAGTATAGACGGACAGGGGACGAACACTGAAGCTTTCTTT

d_gene: TRBD2
j_gene: TRBJ2-1
v_gene: TRBV5-6
abundance: .
CDR3aa: CASLGGGGKNNEQFF
CDR3nt: TGTGCCAGCTTGGGAGGCGGGGGGAAGAACAATGAGCAGTTCTTC

d_gene: TRBD2
j_gene: TRBJ2-7
v_gene: TRBV7-2
abundance: .
CDR3aa: CASGLTSDYEQYF
CDR3nt: TGTGCCAGCGGATTGACTAGCGACTACGAGCAGTACTTC

d_gene: .
j_gene: TRBJ1-6
v_gene: TRBV7-2
abundance: .
CDR3aa: CASSLASSYNSPLHF
CDR3nt: TGTGCCAGCAGCTTAGCGAGCTCCTATAATTCACCCCTCCACTTT

d_gene: .
j_gene: TRBJ1-2
v_gene: TRBV12-3/TRBV12-4
abundance: .
CDR3aa: CASSLTENYGYTF
CDR3nt: TGTGCCAGCAGTTTAACAGAGAACTATGGCTACACCTTC

d_gene: .
j_gene: TRBJ1-2
v_gene: TRBV5-8
abundance: .
CDR3aa: CASSLSGYGYTF
CDR3nt: TGTGCCAGCAGCTTGTCAGGGTACGGCTACACCTTC

d_gene: .
j_gene: TRBJ1-2
v_gene: TRBV29-1
abundance: .
CDR3aa: CSVEEADGGYTF
CDR3nt: TGCAGCGTTGAGGAGGCGGATGGGGGCTACACCTTC

d_gene: TRBD2
j_gene: TRBJ2-3
v_gene: TRBV12-3/TRBV12-4
abundance: .
CDR3aa: CASRLGEGTQYF
CDR3nt: TGTGCCAGCAGATTGGGGGAGGGTACGCAGTATTTT

d_gene: .
j_gene: TRBJ1-1
v_gene: TRBV4-1
abundance: .
CDR3aa: CASSQAAEGRGAFF
CDR3nt: TGCGCCAGCAGCCAAGCGGCGGAAGGAAGGGGAGCTTTCTTT

d_gene: .
j_gene: TRBJ1-5
v_gene: TRBV18
abundance: .
CDR3aa: CASSPPGGLDQPQHF
CDR3nt: TGTGCCAGCTCACCACCGGGGGGGTTGGATCAGCCCCAGCATTTT